The 16 T cell receptor beta chains below come from one sample, sequenced in a study of blood T cell repertoires in COVID-19. Method: immunoSEQ multiplex PCR; TCRdb's copy keeps in-frame clones and lacks some. The repertoire has tens of thousands of clones, more than 80% of them found once; the top ten carry 25% to 30%. Sequencing was performed on peripheral blood. The receptor source for this set is a man aged 45-65 years with active or convalescent COVID-19.

The chain recombines TRBV11-2 with TRBJ2-1; unclear D gene. Germline V gene data show CDR1 as SGHAT and CDR2 as FQNNGV. The germline V and J ends were trimmed by 5 bases and 3 bases, with 11 bases remaining between them. The CDR3 runs 14 residues. The CDR3 DNA is TGTGCCAGCAGCCCGCAGACACTCTACAATGAGCAGTTCTTC. It specifies CASSPQTLYNEQFF.

The chain uses TRBV28 and TRBJ1-5, with TRBD1 matching 11 bases. This CDR3 is 15 amino acids long. J gave up 9 bases and V 3 bases, and 7 bases lay outside the gene matches. Germline V gene lookup returns CDR1 MDHEN and CDR2 SYDVKM. This chain's CDR3 is CASSFSGQGGSPQHF. The CDR3 nucleotides are TGTGCCAGCAGTTTCTCGGGACAGGGGGGATCGCCCCAGCATTTT.

This clone showed up just a few times. The CDR3 protein is CASSTIRTSGGLSAYEQYF. For the CDR3, the DNA is TGTGCCAGCAGCACCATAAGGACTAGCGGGGGGTTGTCAGCCTACGAGCAGTACTTC. The V gene is TRBV7-6, the J gene TRBJ2-7; 14 nucleotides align to TRBD2. Germline loops: CDR1 SGHVS, CDR2 FNYEAQ. J gave up 2 bases and V 5 bases, and 14 bases lay outside the gene matches. The CDR3 spans 19 residues.

The V gene is TRBV19, the J gene TRBJ1-4; tentative D call: TRBD1 (5 bases). Germline-derived CDR1 and CDR2 are LNHDA and SQIVND (reference sequence). V was pared by 3 bases and J by 8 bases, with 10 bases between. The CDR3 has 13 residues. Here the CDR3 reads CASSMSGGEKLFF. The CDR3 DNA reads TGTGCCAGTAGTATGTCCGGGGGGGAAAAACTGTTTTTT.

This sequence joins TRBV6-4 and TRBJ1-1; maybe TRBD1 (6 bases). This CDR3 is 12 amino acids long. V was pared by 2 bases and J by 8 bases, with 9 bases between. Per the germline V gene, CDR1 is MRHNA and CDR2 is SNTAGT. The CDR3 protein is CASSDGRGEAFF. The CDR3 bases are TGTGCCAGCAGTGACGGTAGGGGGGAAGCTTTCTTT.

The V gene is TRBV14, the J gene TRBJ2-1; no reliable D call. Trimming stripped 8 bases from V and 1 base from J, with 12 bases between. This CDR3 has 14 amino acids. Germline V lookup: CDR1 SGHDN, CDR2 FVKESK. The CDR3 DNA follows: TGTGCCAGCGCTCCAAGGAGATCCTACAATGAGCAGTTCTTC. This translates into CASAPRRSYNEQFF. Combining the CDR3 with reference TRBV14 and TRBJ2-1 gives the whole variable domain EAGVTQFPSHSVIEKGQTVTLRCDPISGHDNLYWYRRVMGKEIKFLLHFVKESKQDESGMPNNRFLAERTGGTYSTLKVQPAELEDSGVYFCASAPRRSYNEQFFGPGTRLTVL.

The gene calls are TRBV28 and TRBJ2-1; 11 nucleotides align to TRBD2. Germline values: CDR1 MDHEN, CDR2 SYDVKM. J gave up 5 bases and V 5 bases, and 8 bases lay outside the gene matches. The CDR3 runs to 16 residues. For the CDR3, the DNA is TGTGCCAGCAGTCCGTATAGCGGGGGGGGCAACAATGAGCAGTTCTTC. It is translated as CASSPYSGGGNNEQFF.

The chain combines TRBV18 with TRBJ2-5, with a possible D match to TRBD2 (5 bases). The germline V and J ends were trimmed by 0 bases and 2 bases, with 13 bases remaining between them. Germline CDR1 reads KGHSH; CDR2 reads LQKENI. The length of the CDR3 is 16 residues. The CDR3 bases are TGTGCCAGCTCACCACCGGGAGAGCGTAGACAAGAGACCCAGTACTTC. It translates to CASSPPGERRQETQYF.

The chain employs TRBV4-2 and TRBJ2-3, with D perhaps matching TRBD1 (6 bases). V lost 2 bases to trimming and J lost 0 bases, with 12 bases between them. Looked up from germline, CDR1 is LGHNA and CDR2 is YNFKEQ. The CDR3 spans 16 residues. The CDR3 DNA reads as TGTGCCAGCAGCCAATCGGACAGACCTAGCACAGATACGCAGTATTTT. Its translation: CASSQSDRPSTDTQYF.

The chain recombines TRBV7-2 with TRBJ2-2, with D possibly TRBD2 on 6 matching bases. Germline V gives CDR1 SGHTA, CDR2 FQGNSA. V dropped 3 bases and J dropped 3 bases, with 14 bases sitting between them. This CDR3 contains 16 residues. The CDR3 spells CASSFSIGGDTGELFF. The CDR3 bases are TGTGCCAGCAGCTTTAGTATCGGGGGAGACACCGGGGAGCTGTTTTTT.

The chain recombines TRBV5-5 with TRBJ2-7, with D unresolved. The V gene's germline CDR1 is SGHKS and CDR2 YYEKEE (reference sequence). This CDR3 region has 15 residues. Trimming removed 4 bases at V and 3 bases at J, with 17 bases between. CDR3 sequence: CASSLSPATYYEQYF. CDR3 DNA sequence: TGTGCCAGCAGCCTGAGCCCTGCAACCTACTACGAGCAGTACTTC.

The J gene is TRBJ2-7, the V gene TRBV2, with D possibly being TRBD2 (7 bases). Trimming took off 4 bases at V and 6 bases at J, with 13 bases between the two ends. Per germline, CDR1 SNHLY and CDR2 FYNNEI. This CDR3 contains 13 residues. The CDR3 nucleotides read TGTGCCAGCAGTGGTGCGGGGGCCTCCGAGCAGTACTTC. The encoded protein is CASSGAGASEQYF.

V and J are TRBV30 and TRBJ2-6; D is unresolved. Per the germline V gene, CDR1 is GTSNPN and CDR2 is SVGIG (reference sequence). Between the trimmed V and J ends, which lost 2 bases and 2 bases, there was a span of 4 bases. The CDR3 covers 13 residues. The CDR3 bases are TGTGCCTGGAGTTCCACTGGGGCCAACGTCCTGACTTTC. It is translated as CAWSSTGANVLTF.

The chain recombines TRBV19 with TRBJ2-1; tentative D call: TRBD1 (5 bases). Germline V gene data show CDR1 as LNHDA and CDR2 as SQIVND (reference sequence). This CDR3 comprises 13 residues. Trimming took 3 bases from V and 13 from J, leaving 16 bases between them. The CDR3 DNA sequence: TGTGCCAGTAGTATTGGACAAAATAATGGTCAGTTCTTC. It specifies CASSIGQNNGQFF. The variable domain in full, with the rest retrieved from reference TRBV19 and TRBJ2-1, is DGGITQSPKYLFRKEGQNVTLSCEQNLNHDAMYWYRQDPGQGLRLIYYSQIVNDFQKGDIAEGYSVSREKKESFPLTVTSAQKNPTAFYLCASSIGQNNGQFFGPGTRLTVL.

J is TRBJ2-7 and V is TRBV3-1 (or the pseudogene TRBV3-2), with a possible D match to TRBD2 (6 bases). CDR1 and CDR2 (germline): LGHDT, YNNKEL (reference sequence). Trimming shortened V by 4 bases and J by 1 base, and 11 bases separated the two germline ends. The length of the CDR3 is 14 residues. This CDR3 reads CASSLGLASYEQYF. In nucleotides, the CDR3 is TGTGCCAGCAGCCTGGGGCTAGCGTCCTACGAGCAGTACTTC.

A few counts support this clone. The genes are TRBV6-1 and TRBJ1-6, with 7 bases fitting TRBD1. CDR1 MNHNS and CDR2 SASEGT come from the germline V gene. The CDR3 loop spans 16 amino acids. The J segment lost 7 bases and the V segment lost 2 bases, leaving 8 bases of the junction unmatched. CDR3 DNA: TGTGCCAGCAGTGAATCTACAGGGGCGAGGAATTCACCCCTCCACTTT. Translation: CASSESTGARNSPLHF.